This T cell receptor beta chain was sequenced in a study of beta chain features in type 1 diabetes. Study details: Across all samples, roughly 98,000,000 sorted cells were examined. General study results and limits: The similarity of naive, central memory and Treg TCRB repertoires appeared greater among patients than among healthy donors. Type 1 diabetes patients had VDJ junctions that carried fewer insertions and more deletions. Type 1 diabetes patients showed a moderate but significant shortening of TCRB CDR3s in all four CD4+ subsets.

Expressed TCRB transcripts were sequenced because the isolated RNA had all been reverse transcribed beforehand. TCRdb's table, derived via immunoSEQ multiplex PCR, lists solely in-frame clones and lacks some. The sample yields 310,000 or so clones, about 15% seen once. Comments on this clone: Its cognate antigen is unknown.

This CDR3 has 14 residues. The V end lost 0 bases, the J end lost 1 base, and 7 bases lay between the germline ends. CDR1 is SGDLS and CDR2 is YYNGEE in the germline V gene. The specimen sequenced was naive CD4+ T cells from blood. The chain combines TRBV9 with TRBJ2-5, with a tentative D call TRBD1 (5 bases). The clonotype originates from a man aged 18 to 29 with type 1 diabetes. This CDR3 reads CASSVGTRQETQYF. CDR3 in DNA: TGTGCCAGCAGCGTAGGGACACGCCAAGAGACCCAGTACTTC.